This T cell receptor (beta chain) was observed in a study of T cells after yellow fever vaccination. Study-wide context: Libraries from low-cell-number fractions were prepared with the SMART-Seq v4 Ultra Low Input RNA kit.

General study results and limits: There was a possibility that FACS-sorted repertoires contained abundant clonotypes contaminating from the bulk population. It was a weaker secondary response, yet one that peaked faster, at day 5 versus 15.

About this clonotype: Its antigen is unidentified.

It was through 5'RACE template switching that TCR cDNA was made, with a universal primer site and UMIs added. TCRdb re-called the 5' RACE reads with MiXCR, one entry per CDR3 protein. Here the sample spans approximately 260,000 distinct CDR3 sequences, around 4.9% being singletons. This material consisted of CD4+ T cells sorted from PBMCs, taken on the day of the yellow fever booster vaccination. The receptor comes from a man aged 18 to 30 who received the YFV17D yellow fever vaccine.

The chain's CDR3 is CAWGGDRVTRETQYF. Here the CDR3 DNA reads TGTGCCTGGGGGGGGGACAGGGTGACGCGAGAGACCCAGTACTTC. The chain is built from TRBV30 and TRBJ2-5; 9 positions match TRBD1. The CDR3 length is 15 residues. Trimming at V came to 5 bases and at J to 4 bases, leaving 11 bases not matched to a gene. Germline V gene lookup returns CDR1 GTSNPN and CDR2 SVGIG (reference sequence). The whole variable domain, filled in from reference TRBV30 and TRBJ2-5, reads SQTIHQWPATLVQPVGSPLSLECTVEGTSNPNLYWYRQAAGRGLQLLFYSVGIGQISSEVPQNLSASRPQDRQFILSSKKLLLSDSGFYLCAWGGDRVTRETQYFGPGTRLLVL.